This TCR beta chain is from a study of PD-1 blockade in mismatch repair-deficient tumors. Germline V lookup: CDR1 SGHRS, CDR2 YFSETQ. CDR3 length: 13 residues. V shed 4 bases and J shed 5 bases, with 12 bases lying between them. Sequencing was performed with immunoSEQ multiplex PCR; in TCRdb, only in-frame clones are kept and a portion is missing. This table holds some 110,000 clones, about 80% found once. The sample in question was peripheral blood, obtained 60 weeks after starting pembrolizumab. The origin of this receptor is an adult with mismatch repair-deficient cancer. The rearrangement uses TRBV5-1 and TRBJ2-5; the D gene is possibly TRBD2 (6 bases). The CDR3 loop is CASSRESGETQYF. In nucleotides, the CDR3 is TGCGCCAGCAGCCGGGAGTCGGGGGAGACCCAGTACTTC.